This is a list of T cell receptor beta chains from one sample in a study of OX40 agonist ivuxolimab in advanced cancers. The data were produced by immunoSEQ multiplex PCR, yet TCRdb's version contains in-frame clones alone and is incomplete. The sample lists approximately 91,000 clones; approximately 86% were seen once. Material: CD4+ or CD8+ T cells sorted from blood, obtained in a trial of the OX40 agonist ivuxolimab. These receptors all stem from an adult with an advanced solid tumor such as melanoma, head and neck, liver or kidney cancer. Each CDR3 is given with its conserved first and last residue. A D gene is named only where the DNA matches it firmly. Clone size is not always given. Where it is, it says once, few, many or a class for expanded clones.

clone_size d_call j_call v_call cdr3_aa cdr3_nt
NA NA TRBJ1-1 TRBV11-2 CASSLYQTTEAFF TGTGCCAGCAGCTTATACCAGACCACTGAAGCTTTCTTT
NA NA TRBJ2-7 TRBV5-6 CASSSADRPILGEQYF TGTGCCAGCAGCTCGGCCGACAGGCCGATCTTGGGGGAGCAGTACTTC
NA TRBD1 TRBJ2-7 TRBV6-5 CASIGRDRGAYEQYF TGTGCCAGCATCGGCCGGGACAGGGGCGCCTACGAGCAGTACTTC
NA NA TRBJ2-1 TRBV6-6 CASSYTGLRGPNEQFF TGTGCCAGCAGTTACACCGGACTGAGGGGCCCCAATGAGCAGTTCTTC
NA NA TRBJ1-1 TRBV9 CASARSNSGTEAFF TGCGCCTCAGCACGCTCTAATTCGGGCACTGAAGCTTTCTTT
once NA TRBJ1-1 TRBV7-2 CASSQLRDTEAFF TGTGCCAGCAGCCAATTACGGGATACTGAAGCTTTCTTT
NA NA TRBJ1-3 TRBV2 CASSVSQGSGNTIYF TGTGCCAGCAGTGTGAGCCAGGGGTCTGGAAACACCATATATTTT
NA TRBD2 TRBJ2-1 TRBV29-1 CSVIKHSGGAYNEQFF TGCAGCGTAATCAAGCATAGCGGGGGGGCATACAATGAGCAGTTCTTC
NA TRBD1 TRBJ1-1 TRBV2 CASSDNDRVYPAFF TGTGCCAGCAGTGATAACGACAGGGTATATCCAGCTTTCTTT
NA TRBD1 TRBJ1-2 TRBV11-2 CASSAGQDNGYTF TGTGCCAGCAGCGCCGGACAGGATAATGGCTACACCTTC
NA TRBD2 TRBJ2-1 TRBV7-3 CASSLTRLAGGYNEQFF TGTGCCAGCAGCTTAACCCGACTAGCGGGGGGCTACAATGAGCAGTTCTTC
NA NA TRBJ2-5 TRBV15 CATSRDFGTPGGTQYF TGTGCCACCAGCAGAGACTTCGGGACACCGGGGGGGACCCAGTACTTC
NA NA TRBJ2-2 TRBV29-1 CSVLGVGNTGELFF TGCAGCGTCCTAGGAGTAGGCAACACCGGGGAGCTGTTTTTT
NA TRBD1 TRBJ2-5 TRBV4-2 CASSQGTGRGETQYF TGTGCCAGCAGCCAGGGGACAGGGCGGGGGGAGACCCAGTACTTC
NA NA TRBJ1-2 TRBV7-3 CASSPGFVQTGGYTF TGTGCCAGCAGCCCGGGGTTCGTGCAGACGGGTGGCTACACCTTC
NA NA TRBJ2-3 TRBV4-2 CASSQVGGALADTQYF TGTGCCAGCAGCCAAGTTGGGGGGGCCTTGGCAGATACGCAGTATTTT
NA NA TRBJ2-7 TRBV5-1 CASSLGKIPGLNNYEQYF TGCGCCAGCAGCTTGGGCAAGATTCCGGGACTTAATAACTACGAGCAGTACTTC
NA NA TRBJ1-6 TRBV10-2 CASKREQDFSPLHF TGCGCCAGCAAAAGAGAACAGGATTTCTCACCCCTCCACTTT
NA NA TRBJ1-4 TRBV2 CASSLQGTNEKLFF TGTGCCAGCAGCCTTCAAGGCACTAATGAAAAACTGTTTTTT
NA NA TRBJ1-2 TRBV28 CASSLGTAGWLTF TGTGCCAGCAGTTTAGGGACTGCGGGGTGGCTTACCTTC
NA NA TRBJ2-2 TRBV11-2 CASSLEGTGELFF TGTGCCAGCAGCTTAGAGGGGACCGGGGAGCTGTTTTTT
NA TRBD1 TRBJ2-2 TRBV5-1 CASSLGQGGPGELFF TGCGCCAGCAGCTTGGGACAGGGGGGTCCCGGGGAGCTGTTTTTT
NA NA TRBJ1-1 TRBV27 CASSPHTGENTEAFF TGTGCCAGCAGTCCCCATACAGGAGAGAACACTGAAGCTTTCTTT
NA TRBD1 TRBJ2-7 TRBV11-3 CASSLASAGGYEQYF TGTGCCAGCAGCTTAGCCTCGGCAGGGGGCTACGAGCAGTACTTC
NA TRBD2 TRBJ2-7 TRBV2 CASRGLASVYEQYF TGTGCCAGCCGGGGACTAGCCTCCGTCTACGAGCAGTACTTC
NA NA TRBJ1-4 TRBV5-1 CASSFTAAENEKLFF TGCGCCAGCAGCTTCACTGCGGCGGAGAATGAAAAACTGTTTTTT
NA NA TRBJ1-6 TRBV18 CASSPGVPNNSPLHF TGTGCCAGCTCACCCGGGGTTCCGAATAATTCACCCCTCCACTTT
NA NA TRBJ2-3 TRBV5-6 CASKGLDTQYF TGTGCCAGCAAAGGGCTTGATACGCAGTATTTT